The present entry profiles one T cell receptor (beta chain) with its context. Its antigen is not known. Each donor's status was that of a healthy bone marrow donor. The PCR used 60 Vbeta and 13 Jbeta primers. Method: immunoSEQ multiplex PCR; TCRdb's copy keeps in-frame clones and lacks some. Its table records some 47,000 clones. These data belong to a study of cytomegalovirus exposure and HLA in healthy donors. Study as a whole: Falling in the Caucasian-associated ancestry cluster were approximately 86% of approximately 410 genotyped donors. Findings and caveats of the study: Analyses of presence/absence relied on an assumption of roughly uniform sequencing depth across donors.

The sample taken for sequencing was PBMCs. This TCR was recovered from a middle-aged woman in good health and CMV-seronegative.

DNA of the CDR3: TGCGCCAGCAGCTTGGAGGCGGGCTCCTATGGCTACACCTTC. Residues: CASSLEAGSYGYTF. The chain carries TRBV5-1 and TRBJ1-2; D unresolved. The V gene lost 0 bases and the J gene lost 4 bases, with 10 bases spanning the gap. There are 14 residues in the CDR3. Germline lookup yields CDR1 SGHRS and CDR2 YFSETQ. The full variable domain, in which reference TRBV5-1 and TRBJ1-2 provide the parts outside the CDR3, is KAGVTQTPRYLIKTRGQQVTLSCSPISGHRSVSWYQQTPGQGLQFLFEYFSETQRNKGNFPGRFSGRQFSNSRSEMNVSTLELGDSALYLCASSLEAGSYGYTFGSGTRLTVV.